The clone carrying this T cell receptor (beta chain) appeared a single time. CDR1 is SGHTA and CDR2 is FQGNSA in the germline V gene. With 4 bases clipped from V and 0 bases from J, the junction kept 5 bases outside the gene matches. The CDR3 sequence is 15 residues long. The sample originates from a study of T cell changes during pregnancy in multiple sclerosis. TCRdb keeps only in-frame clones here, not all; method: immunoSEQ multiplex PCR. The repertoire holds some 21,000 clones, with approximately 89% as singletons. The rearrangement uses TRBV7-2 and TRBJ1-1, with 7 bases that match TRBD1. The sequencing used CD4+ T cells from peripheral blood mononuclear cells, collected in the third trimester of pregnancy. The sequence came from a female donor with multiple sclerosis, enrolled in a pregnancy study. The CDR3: CASSSRQGMNTEAFF. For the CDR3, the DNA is TGTGCCAGCAGCTCCCGACAGGGCATGAACACTGAAGCTTTCTTT.